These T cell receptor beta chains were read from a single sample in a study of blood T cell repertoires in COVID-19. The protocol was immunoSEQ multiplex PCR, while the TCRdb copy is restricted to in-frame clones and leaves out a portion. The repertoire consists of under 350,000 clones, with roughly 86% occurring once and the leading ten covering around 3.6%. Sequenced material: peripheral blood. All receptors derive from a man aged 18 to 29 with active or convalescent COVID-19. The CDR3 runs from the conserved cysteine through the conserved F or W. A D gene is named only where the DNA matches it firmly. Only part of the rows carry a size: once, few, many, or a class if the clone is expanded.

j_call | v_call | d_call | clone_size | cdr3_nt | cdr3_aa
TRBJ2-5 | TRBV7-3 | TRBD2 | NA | TGTGCCAGCAGCTTGGGAGGGCAGGAGACCCAGTACTTC | CASSLGGQETQYF
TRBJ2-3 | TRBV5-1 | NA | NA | TGCGCCAGCAGCTTGGACTACCCGACTCCAGATACGCAGTATTTT | CASSLDYPTPDTQYF
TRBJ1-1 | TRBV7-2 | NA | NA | TGTGCCAGCAGCTTTACACGGAACACTGAAGCTTTCTTT | CASSFTRNTEAFF
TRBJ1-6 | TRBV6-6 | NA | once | TGTGCCAGCAGTCGATGGACAGTAAGCTCCTATAATTCACCCCTCCACTTT | CASSRWTVSSYNSPLHF
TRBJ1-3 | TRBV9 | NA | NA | TGTGCCAGCAGCGTAGACGGGGGGCGAAGAAACACCATATATTTT | CASSVDGGRRNTIYF
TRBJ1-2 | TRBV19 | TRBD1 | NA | TGTGCCAGTAGTACCCAACCAACCGGGACAGGGAACTATGGCTACACCTTC | CASSTQPTGTGNYGYTF
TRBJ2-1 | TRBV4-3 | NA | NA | TGCGCCAGCAGATCAGGAAGGCTGGTAGATGAGCAGTTCTTC | CASRSGRLVDEQFF
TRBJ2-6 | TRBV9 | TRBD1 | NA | TGTGCCAGCAGCGAAACAGGGGGTGGGGCCAACGTCCTGACTTTC | CASSETGGGANVLTF
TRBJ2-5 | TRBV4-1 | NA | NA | TGCGCCAGCAGCCATCCCGACCAAGAGACCCAGTACTTC | CASSHPDQETQYF
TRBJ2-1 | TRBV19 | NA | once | TGTGCCAGTACCAGAGCCGGGATAGGATCCCTGTTCTTC | CASTRAGIGSLFF
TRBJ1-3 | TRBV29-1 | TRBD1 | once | TGCAGCGTTATCGGGGACAGTACTGGAAACACCATATATTTT | CSVIGDSTGNTIYF
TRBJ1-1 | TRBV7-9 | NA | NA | TGTGCCAGCAGCTTAGGTGACAGTTACACTGAAGCTTTCTTT | CASSLGDSYTEAFF
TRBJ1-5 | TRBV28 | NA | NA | TGTGCCAGCAGAGGCGGTATCGGCCAGCCCCAGCATTTT | CASRGGIGQPQHF
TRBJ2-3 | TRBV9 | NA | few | TGTGCCAGCAGCGTAGGAGGTAGCACAGATACGCAGTATTTT | CASSVGGSTDTQYF
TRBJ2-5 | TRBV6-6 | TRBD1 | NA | TGTGCCAGCAGTGACAGGGGGCGAGAGACCCAGTACTTC | CASSDRGRETQYF
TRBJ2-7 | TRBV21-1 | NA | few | TGTGCCAGCAGCGTAGGCGGGAGGGGACAGGGGCAAAATCACGAGCAGTACTTC | CASSVGGRGQGQNHEQYF
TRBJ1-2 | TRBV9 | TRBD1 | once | TGTGCCAGCAGCGGAGATGCACAGGGGAGCTACACCTTC | CASSGDAQGSYTF
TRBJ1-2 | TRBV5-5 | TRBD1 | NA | TGTGCCAGCAGCATTACCGGGACAGGATCCGGCTACACCTTC | CASSITGTGSGYTF
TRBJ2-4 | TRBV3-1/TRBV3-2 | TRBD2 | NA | TGTGCCAGCAGCCCCCGGGGGGGCCAAAACATTCAGTACTTC | CASSPRGGQNIQYF
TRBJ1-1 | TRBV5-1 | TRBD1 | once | TGCGCCAGCAGCTCCGGGACAGCCAACATGAACACTGAAGCTTTCTTT | CASSSGTANMNTEAFF
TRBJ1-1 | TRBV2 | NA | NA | TGTGCCAGCGGTATTCTGAGGACTGAAGCTTTCTTT | CASGILRTEAFF
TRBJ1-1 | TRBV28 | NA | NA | TGTGCCAGCAGTTTACCCCGGGAGAGGGAAGCTTTCTTT | CASSLPREREAFF
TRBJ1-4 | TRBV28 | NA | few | TGTGCCAGCAGTTTAACTGGGGCGTCTAATGAAAAACTGTTTTTT | CASSLTGASNEKLFF
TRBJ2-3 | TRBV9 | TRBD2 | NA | TGTGCCAGCAGCAGCTCTAGCGGGAGGGCGGGAGATACGCAGTATTTT | CASSSSSGRAGDTQYF
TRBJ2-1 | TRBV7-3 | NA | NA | TGTGCCAGCAGCTTATGGGGCGTCTCTTACAATGAGCAGTTCTTC | CASSLWGVSYNEQFF
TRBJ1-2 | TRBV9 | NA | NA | TGTGCCAGCAGCGCCCGGACAGCGGCAGTTCCCACCTTC | CASSARTAAVPTF
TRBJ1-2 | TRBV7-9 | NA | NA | TGTGCCAGCAGCTTTGGCGGTAACTATGGCTACACCTTC | CASSFGGNYGYTF
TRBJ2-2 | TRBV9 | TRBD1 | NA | TGTGCCAGCAGCCCAGAGACAGGGTACGGGGAGCTGTTTTTT | CASSPETGYGELFF
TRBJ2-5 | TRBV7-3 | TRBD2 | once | TGTGCCAGCAGCTTACGCGGGGGTGGTATGGAGACCCAGTACTTC | CASSLRGGGMETQYF
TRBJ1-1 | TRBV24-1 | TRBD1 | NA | TGTGCCACCCAAGACAGGGACACTGAAGCTTTCTTT | CATQDRDTEAFF
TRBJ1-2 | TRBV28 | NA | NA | TGTGCCAGCAGTCCGGTAGGAGATGGCTACACCTTC | CASSPVGDGYTF
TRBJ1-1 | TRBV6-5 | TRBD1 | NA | TGTGCCAGCCGTCGGACAGGGGTTCAAAACACTGAAGCTTTCTTT | CASRRTGVQNTEAFF
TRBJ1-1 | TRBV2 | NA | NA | TGTGCCAGCAGTGATGATGTCGGCGGGGCAAATGAAGCTTTCTTT | CASSDDVGGANEAFF